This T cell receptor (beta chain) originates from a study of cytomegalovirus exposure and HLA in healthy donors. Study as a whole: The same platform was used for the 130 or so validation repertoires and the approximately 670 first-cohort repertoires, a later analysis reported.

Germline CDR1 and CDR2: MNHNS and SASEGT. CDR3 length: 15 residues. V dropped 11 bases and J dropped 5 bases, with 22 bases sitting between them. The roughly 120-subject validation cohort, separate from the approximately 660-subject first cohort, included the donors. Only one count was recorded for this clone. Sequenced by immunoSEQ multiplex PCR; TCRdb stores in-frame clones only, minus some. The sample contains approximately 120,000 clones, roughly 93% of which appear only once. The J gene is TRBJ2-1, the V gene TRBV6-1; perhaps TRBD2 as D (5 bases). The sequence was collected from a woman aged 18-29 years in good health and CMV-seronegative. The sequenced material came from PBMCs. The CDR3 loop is CAVGASIYPDNEQFF. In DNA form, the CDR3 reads TGTGCCGTTGGCGCTAGCATATATCCAGACAATGAGCAGTTCTTC.